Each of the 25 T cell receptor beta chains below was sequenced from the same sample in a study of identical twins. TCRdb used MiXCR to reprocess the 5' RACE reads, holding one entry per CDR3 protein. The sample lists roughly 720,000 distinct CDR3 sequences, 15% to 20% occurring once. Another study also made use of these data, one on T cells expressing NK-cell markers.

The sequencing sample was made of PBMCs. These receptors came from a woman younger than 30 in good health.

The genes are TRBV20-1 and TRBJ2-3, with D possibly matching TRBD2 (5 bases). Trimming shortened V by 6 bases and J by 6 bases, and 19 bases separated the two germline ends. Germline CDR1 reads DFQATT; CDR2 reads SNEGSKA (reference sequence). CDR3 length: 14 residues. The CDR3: CSARSWRVRDTQYF. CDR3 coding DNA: TGCAGTGCCCGGAGCTGGCGGGTTCGGGATACGCAGTATTTT.

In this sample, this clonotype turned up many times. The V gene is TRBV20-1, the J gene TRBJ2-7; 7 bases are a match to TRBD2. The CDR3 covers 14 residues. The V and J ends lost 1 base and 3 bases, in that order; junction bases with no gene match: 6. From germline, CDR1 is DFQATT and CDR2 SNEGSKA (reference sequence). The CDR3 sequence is CSARASSGIYEQYF. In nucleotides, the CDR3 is TGCAGTGCTAGAGCTTCCAGCGGGATCTACGAGCAGTACTTC.

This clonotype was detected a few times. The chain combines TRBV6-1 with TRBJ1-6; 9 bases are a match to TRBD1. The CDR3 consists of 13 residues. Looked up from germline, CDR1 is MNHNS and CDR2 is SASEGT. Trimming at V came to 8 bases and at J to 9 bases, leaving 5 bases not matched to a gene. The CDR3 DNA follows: TGTGCCAGCGGGGGACAGGGACTTTCACCCCTCCACTTT. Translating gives CASGGQGLSPLHF.

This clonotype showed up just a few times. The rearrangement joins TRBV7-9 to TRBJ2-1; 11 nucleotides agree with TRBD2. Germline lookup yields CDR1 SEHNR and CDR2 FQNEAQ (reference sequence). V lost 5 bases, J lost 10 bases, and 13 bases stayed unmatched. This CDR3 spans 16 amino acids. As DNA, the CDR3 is TGTGCCAGCAGCGTTAGCGGGGGGGCCGTCCTTTGGGAGCAGTTCTTC. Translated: CASSVSGGAVLWEQFF. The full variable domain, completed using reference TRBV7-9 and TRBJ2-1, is DTGVSQNPRHKITKRGQNVTFRCDPISEHNRLYWYRQTLGQGPEFLTYFQNEAQLEKSRLLSDRFSAERPKGSFSTLEIQRTEQGDSAMYLCASSVSGGAVLWEQFFGPGTRLTVL.

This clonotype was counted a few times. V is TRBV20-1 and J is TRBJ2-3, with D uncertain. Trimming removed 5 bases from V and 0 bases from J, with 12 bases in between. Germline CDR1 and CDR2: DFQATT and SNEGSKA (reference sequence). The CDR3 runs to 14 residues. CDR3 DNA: TGCAGTGCTGGACGGACGACTAGCACAGATACGCAGTATTTT. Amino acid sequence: CSAGRTTSTDTQYF.

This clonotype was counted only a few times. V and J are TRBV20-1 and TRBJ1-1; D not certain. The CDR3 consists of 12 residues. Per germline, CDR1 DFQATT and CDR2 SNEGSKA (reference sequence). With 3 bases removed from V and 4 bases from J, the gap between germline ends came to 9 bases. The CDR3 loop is CSASMYSTEAFF. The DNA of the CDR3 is TGCAGTGCTAGTATGTATAGCACTGAAGCTTTCTTT.

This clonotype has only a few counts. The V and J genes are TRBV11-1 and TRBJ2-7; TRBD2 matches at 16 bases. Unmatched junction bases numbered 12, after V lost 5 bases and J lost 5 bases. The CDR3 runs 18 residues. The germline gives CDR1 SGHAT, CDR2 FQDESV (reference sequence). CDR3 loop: CASSPGTSGRAADHEQYF. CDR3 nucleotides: TGTGCCAGCAGCCCGGGGACTAGCGGGAGGGCCGCGGACCACGAGCAGTACTTC.

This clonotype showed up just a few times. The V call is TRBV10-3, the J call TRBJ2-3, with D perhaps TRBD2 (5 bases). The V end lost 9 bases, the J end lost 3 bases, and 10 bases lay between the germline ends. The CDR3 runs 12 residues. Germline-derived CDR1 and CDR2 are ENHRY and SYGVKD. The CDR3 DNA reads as TGTGCCATGGGAGAAGGGACAGATACGCAGTATTTT. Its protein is CAMGEGTDTQYF.

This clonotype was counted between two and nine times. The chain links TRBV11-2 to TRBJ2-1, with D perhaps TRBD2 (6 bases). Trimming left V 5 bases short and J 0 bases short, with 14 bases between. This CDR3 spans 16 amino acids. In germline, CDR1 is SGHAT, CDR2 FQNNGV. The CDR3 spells CASSIRRGSSYNEQFF. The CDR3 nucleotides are TGTGCCAGCAGCATTAGGCGGGGCAGCTCCTACAATGAGCAGTTCTTC.

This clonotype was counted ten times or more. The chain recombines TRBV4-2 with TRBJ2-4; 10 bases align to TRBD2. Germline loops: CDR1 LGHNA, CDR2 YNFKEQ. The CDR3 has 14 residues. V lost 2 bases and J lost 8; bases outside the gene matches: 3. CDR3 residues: CASSQPSGGDIQYF. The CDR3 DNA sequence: TGTGCCAGCAGCCAACCTAGCGGGGGAGACATTCAGTACTTC.

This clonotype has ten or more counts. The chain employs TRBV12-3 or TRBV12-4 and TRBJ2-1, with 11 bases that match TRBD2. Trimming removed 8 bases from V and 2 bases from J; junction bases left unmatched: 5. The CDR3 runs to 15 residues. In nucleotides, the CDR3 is TGTGCCAGCGGCCTAGCGGGGGGAACCTACAATGAGCAGTTCTTC. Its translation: CASGLAGGTYNEQFF.

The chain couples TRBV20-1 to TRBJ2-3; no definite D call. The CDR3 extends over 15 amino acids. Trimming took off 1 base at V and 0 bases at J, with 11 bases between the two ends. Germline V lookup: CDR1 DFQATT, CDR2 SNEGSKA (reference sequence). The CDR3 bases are TGCAGTGCTAGAGGACACGGCCCGAGCACAGATACGCAGTATTTT. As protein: CSARGHGPSTDTQYF.

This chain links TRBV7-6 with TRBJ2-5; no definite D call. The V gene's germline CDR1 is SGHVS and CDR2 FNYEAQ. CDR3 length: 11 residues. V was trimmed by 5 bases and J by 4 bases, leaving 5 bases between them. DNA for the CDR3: TGTGCCAGCAGCGGTATAGAGACCCAGTACTTC. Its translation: CASSGIETQYF.

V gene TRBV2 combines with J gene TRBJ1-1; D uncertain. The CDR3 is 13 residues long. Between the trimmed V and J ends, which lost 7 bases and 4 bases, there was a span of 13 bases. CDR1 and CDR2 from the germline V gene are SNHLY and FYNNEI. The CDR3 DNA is TGTGCCAGCAATGGGGTAGGCGCCACTGAAGCTTTCTTT. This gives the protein CASNGVGATEAFF.

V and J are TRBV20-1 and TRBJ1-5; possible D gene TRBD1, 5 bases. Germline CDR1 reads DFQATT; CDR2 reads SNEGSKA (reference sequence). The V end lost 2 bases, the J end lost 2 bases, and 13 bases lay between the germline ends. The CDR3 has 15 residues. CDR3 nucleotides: TGCAGTGCTAGAAGGGGTCCAAGGGGCAATCAGCCCCAGCATTTT. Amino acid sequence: CSARRGPRGNQPQHF.

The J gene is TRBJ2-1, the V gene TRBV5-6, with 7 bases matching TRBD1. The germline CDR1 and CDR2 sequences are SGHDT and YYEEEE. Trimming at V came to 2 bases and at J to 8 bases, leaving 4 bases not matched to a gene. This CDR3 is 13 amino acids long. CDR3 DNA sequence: TGTGCCAGCAGCTTAAAGGGGGCCGATGAGCAGTTCTTC. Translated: CASSLKGADEQFF.

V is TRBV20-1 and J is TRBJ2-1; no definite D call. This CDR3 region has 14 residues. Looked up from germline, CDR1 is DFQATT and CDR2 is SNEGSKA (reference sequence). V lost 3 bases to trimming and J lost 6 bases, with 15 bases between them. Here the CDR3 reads CSASSLQWGNEQFF. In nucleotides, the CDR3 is TGCAGTGCTAGCTCCCTGCAGTGGGGCAATGAGCAGTTCTTC.

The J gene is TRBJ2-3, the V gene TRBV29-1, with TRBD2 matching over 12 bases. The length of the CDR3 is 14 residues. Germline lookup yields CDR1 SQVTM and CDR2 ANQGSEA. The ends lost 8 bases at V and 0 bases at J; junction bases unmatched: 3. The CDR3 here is CSTGTSGSTDTQYF. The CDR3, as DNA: TGCAGCACGGGGACTAGCGGGAGCACAGATACGCAGTATTTT.

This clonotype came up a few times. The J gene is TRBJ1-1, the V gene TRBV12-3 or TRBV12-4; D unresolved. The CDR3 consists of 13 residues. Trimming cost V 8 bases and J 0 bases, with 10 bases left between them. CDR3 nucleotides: TGTGCCAGCGTAAAGACGGTGAACACTGAAGCTTTCTTT. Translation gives CASVKTVNTEAFF.

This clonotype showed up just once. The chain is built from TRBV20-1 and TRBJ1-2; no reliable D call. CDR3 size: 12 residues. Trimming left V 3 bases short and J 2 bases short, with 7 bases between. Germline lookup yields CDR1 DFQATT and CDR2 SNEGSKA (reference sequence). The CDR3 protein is CSARYGNYGYTF. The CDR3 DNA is TGCAGTGCTAGGTACGGCAACTATGGCTACACCTTC.

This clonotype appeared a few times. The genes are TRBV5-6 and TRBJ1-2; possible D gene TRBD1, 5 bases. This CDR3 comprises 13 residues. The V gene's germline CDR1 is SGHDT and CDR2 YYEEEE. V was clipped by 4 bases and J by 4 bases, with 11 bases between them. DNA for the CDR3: TGTGCCAGCAGCAAGGGGACCGGCTATGGCTACACCTTC. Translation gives CASSKGTGYGYTF.

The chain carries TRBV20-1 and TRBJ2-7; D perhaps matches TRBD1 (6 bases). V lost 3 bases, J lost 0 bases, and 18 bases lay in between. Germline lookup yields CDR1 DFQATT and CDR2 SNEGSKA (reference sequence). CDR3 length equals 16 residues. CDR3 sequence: CSASPLRQASSYEQYF. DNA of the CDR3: TGCAGTGCTAGCCCCCTACGACAGGCTAGCTCCTACGAGCAGTACTTC.

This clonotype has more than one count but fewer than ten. The CDR3 bases are TGTGCCAGCAGTTACCCCTCCGGGGGGTTCCCCTATGGCTACACCTTC. Translated: CASSYPSGGFPYGYTF. The genes are TRBV6-2 or TRBV6-3 and TRBJ1-2; D might be TRBD1 (5 bases). V lost 2 bases and J lost 4, with 17 bases in between. Germline CDR1 is MNHEY and CDR2 is SVGEGT. The CDR3 loop spans 16 amino acids.

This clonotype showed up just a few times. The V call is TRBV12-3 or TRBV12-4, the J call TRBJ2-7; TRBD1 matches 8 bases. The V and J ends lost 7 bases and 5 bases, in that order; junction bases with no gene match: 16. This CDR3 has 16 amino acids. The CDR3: CASTLDRDDPPDEQYF. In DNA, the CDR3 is TGTGCCAGCACTTTGGACAGGGACGATCCCCCGGACGAGCAGTACTTC.

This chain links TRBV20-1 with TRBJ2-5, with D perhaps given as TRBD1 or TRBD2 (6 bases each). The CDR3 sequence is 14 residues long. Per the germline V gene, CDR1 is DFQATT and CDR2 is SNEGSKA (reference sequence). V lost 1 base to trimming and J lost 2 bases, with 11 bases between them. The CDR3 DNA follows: TGCAGTGCTAGAGGGGGGGCGGAACAAGAGACCCAGTACTTC. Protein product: CSARGGAEQETQYF.